This section outlines one TCR beta chain sequence together with its context. Assay: immunoSEQ multiplex PCR; the TCRdb copy retains only in-frame clones and omits some. The repertoire holds about 140,000 clones, with 60% to 80% as singletons. These data come from a study of blood T cell repertoires in COVID-19. Turning to the study itself: T cells, B-cell-depleted T cells, or PBMCs supplied cDNA or gDNA.

The CDR3 runs 14 residues. CDR1 is ENHRY, CDR2 SYGVKD, per germline. The V and J ends lost 8 bases and 7 bases, in that order; junction bases with no gene match: 12. Participants were aged about 18 to 90 years, lived in 20 to 25 US areas, and enrolled virtually. Participant reports of clinical history set cohort assignment. This chain links TRBV10-3 with TRBJ1-2; 8 bases fit TRBD1. Sequences were obtained from PBMCs or T cells enriched from blood (not recorded which). The clonotype was recovered from a woman in her forties or fifties who had recovered from COVID-19. CDR3 coding DNA: TGTGCCATCGCCGCCGGACAGGGCTTACCTGGCTACACCTTC. Its translation is CAIAAGQGLPGYTF.